These 25 T cell receptor beta chains share one sample of origin, sequenced in a study of T cell changes during pregnancy in multiple sclerosis. The protocol was immunoSEQ multiplex PCR, while the TCRdb copy is restricted to in-frame clones and leaves out a portion. This table has roughly 17,000 clones, approximately 87% appearing once. The sample was CD8+ T cells from peripheral blood mononuclear cells, taken after pregnancy. Receptors originate from a female donor with multiple sclerosis, enrolled in a pregnancy study.

This sequence joins TRBV6-5 and TRBJ2-6; perhaps TRBD2 as D (5 bases). Germline CDR1 MNHEY, CDR2 SVGAGI. The length of the CDR3 is 16 residues. V was pared by 0 bases and J by 1 base, with 7 bases between. The CDR3 here is CASSYSEVSGANVLTF. CDR3 sequence (DNA): TGTGCCAGCAGTTACTCGGAGGTTTCTGGGGCCAACGTCCTGACTTTC.

The chain joins TRBV5-6 to TRBJ1-2, with 7 bases lining up with TRBD1. The CDR3 runs 14 residues. Germline CDR1 is SGHDT and CDR2 is YYEEEE. J gave up 2 bases and V 5 bases, and 6 bases lay outside the gene matches. For the CDR3, the DNA is TGTGCCAGCAGTTACGGGACAGCCAACTATGGCTACACCTTC. This codes for CASSYGTANYGYTF.

The chain carries TRBV7-9 and TRBJ2-1, with D maybe TRBD2 (6 bases). The CDR3 spans 15 residues. Germline V gene lookup returns CDR1 SEHNR and CDR2 FQNEAQ (reference sequence). The V and J ends lost 5 bases and 5 bases respectively, with 16 bases between them. Written as DNA, the CDR3 is TGTGCCAGCAGCATAACAGCTCCGGGGGACAATGAGCAGTTCTTC. It encodes CASSITAPGDNEQFF.

This clone was recorded a few times. V usage is TRBV6-5 and J usage is TRBJ1-3; 8 bases line up with TRBD1. V shed 2 bases and J 8 bases; nucleotides not matched to a gene: 8. The V gene's germline CDR1 is MNHEY and CDR2 SVGAGI. CDR3 length equals 15 residues. CDR3 sequence: CASSYGAGGKDTIYF. CDR3 coding DNA: TGTGCCAGCAGTTACGGGGCAGGGGGCAAGGACACCATATATTTT.

This chain uses TRBV2 with TRBJ2-5; TRBD2 agrees at 13 bases. The CDR3 runs to 15 residues. Germline V gene data show CDR1 as SNHLY and CDR2 as FYNNEI. Trimming at V came to 6 bases and at J to 1 base, leaving 2 bases not matched to a gene. The CDR3 sequence is CASRLAGGLQETQYF. CDR3 in DNA: TGTGCCAGCAGACTAGCGGGGGGGCTCCAAGAGACCCAGTACTTC.

The chain links TRBV5-8 to TRBJ2-6; a weak D match, TRBD2 (5 bases). Germline CDR1 reads SGHTS; CDR2 reads YDEGEE. The V gene lost 0 bases and the J gene lost 0 bases, with 7 bases spanning the gap. CDR3 size: 16 residues. CDR3 protein: CASSLEGGSGANVLTF. DNA for the CDR3: TGTGCCAGCAGCTTGGAAGGAGGCTCTGGGGCCAACGTCCTGACTTTC.

By share, this clone counts as medium-sized (0.01 to 0.1%). The chain employs TRBV6-1 and TRBJ2-3; TRBD2 matches 14 bases. The CDR3 runs to 15 residues. Trimming at V came to 4 bases and at J to 4 bases, leaving 1 base not matched to a gene. The germline CDR1 and CDR2 sequences are MNHNS and SASEGT. The chain's CDR3 is CASSGLAGGPDTQYF. The CDR3 DNA follows: TGTGCCAGCAGTGGACTAGCGGGGGGGCCAGATACGCAGTATTTT.

This clone came up a few times. J is TRBJ2-2 and V is TRBV6-4, with 9 bases fitting TRBD1. This CDR3 is 14 amino acids long. V lost 5 bases and J lost 7; bases outside the gene matches: 5. Germline values: CDR1 MRHNA, CDR2 SNTAGT. The CDR3: CASSSQGASGELFF. CDR3 in DNA: TGTGCCAGCAGTTCACAGGGGGCAAGCGGGGAGCTGTTTTTT.

The rearrangement links TRBV6-4 to TRBJ2-3; 8 bases are a match to TRBD1. Germline loops: CDR1 MRHNA, CDR2 SNTAGT. V trimming: 4 bases; J trimming: 2 bases; junction bases outside the gene matches: 2. This CDR3 region has 14 residues. CDR3 coding DNA: TGTGCCAGCAGTGGGACAGGGCACACAGATACGCAGTATTTT. Translating gives CASSGTGHTDTQYF.

The J gene is TRBJ2-7, the V gene TRBV10-3; a possible D gene is TRBD2 (5 bases). Germline V gives CDR1 ENHRY, CDR2 SYGVKD. There are 14 residues in the CDR3. V was cut by 0 bases and J by 7 bases, with 13 bases left in between. CDR3 sequence (DNA): TGTGCCATCAGTGAGTCTGGACTTTTAAAGGAGCAGTACTTC. Translation gives CAISESGLLKEQYF.

DNA for the CDR3: TGTGCCAGCAGCGCCGACACGACTGGCTACACCTTC. It codes for CASSADTTGYTF. The V gene is TRBV9, the J gene TRBJ1-2, with D uncertain. V was pared by 3 bases and J by 7 bases, with 10 bases between. CDR1 SGDLS and CDR2 YYNGEE come from the germline V gene. This CDR3 contains 12 residues.

This clone appeared a few times. The chain recombines TRBV6-4 with TRBJ2-3, with D maybe TRBD2 (6 bases). CDR1 is MRHNA and CDR2 is SNTAGT in the germline V gene. CDR3 length equals 14 residues. Trimming removed 3 bases from V and 6 bases from J, with 13 bases in between. Here the CDR3 reads CASSEGLASDTQYF. CDR3 sequence (DNA): TGTGCCAGCAGTGAAGGGCTAGCGTCGGATACGCAGTATTTT.

This chain links TRBV5-6 with TRBJ2-7, with a tentative D call TRBD1 (5 bases). CDR1 is SGHDT, CDR2 YYEEEE, per germline. The CDR3 runs 13 residues. Trimming removed 7 bases at V and 2 bases at J, with 13 bases between. CDR3 sequence reads: CASSATVPYEQYF. CDR3 coding DNA: TGTGCCAGCTCCGCGACAGTTCCCTACGAGCAGTACTTC.

The V and J genes are TRBV19 and TRBJ2-7; TRBD1 matches at 10 bases. The V segment lost 3 bases and the J segment 6 bases; nucleotides outside the gene matches: 5. Germline V lookup: CDR1 LNHDA, CDR2 SQIVND (reference sequence). The CDR3 has 14 residues. The chain's CDR3 is CASSIRDRGVEQYF. In DNA form, the CDR3 reads TGTGCCAGTAGTATCCGGGACAGGGGTGTCGAGCAGTACTTC. Looking up the rest from reference TRBV19 and TRBJ2-7 gives the full variable domain: DGGITQSPKYLFRKEGQNVTLSCEQNLNHDAMYWYRQDPGQGLRLIYYSQIVNDFQKGDIAEGYSVSREKKESFPLTVTSAQKNPTAFYLCASSIRDRGVEQYFGPGTRLTVT.

The V gene is TRBV9, the J gene TRBJ1-1; D call uncertain. Deletions cut 2 bases from V and 4 bases from J, with 9 bases between. Germline CDR1 and CDR2: SGDLS and YYNGEE. This CDR3 region has 13 residues. The CDR3 DNA reads TGTGCCAGCAGCGTTTCAGGTCTCACTGAAGCTTTCTTT. Amino acids: CASSVSGLTEAFF.

The J gene is TRBJ1-3, the V gene TRBV9; D ambiguous. V lost 0 bases, J lost 11 bases, and 18 bases lay in between. This CDR3 is built from 15 residues. CDR1 is SGDLS and CDR2 is YYNGEE in the germline V gene. The CDR3 DNA reads TGTGCCAGCAGCGTAGCGGCGGATCTGGCTCGCGCCATATATTTT. Translating it yields CASSVAADLARAIYF.

As regards this clone: A read error is possible here, since a much larger clone lies one base away. The chain joins TRBV28 to TRBJ2-7; tentative D call: TRBD2 (6 bases). Germline V CDR1 and CDR2: MDHEN, SYDVKM. This CDR3 contains 13 residues. This CDR3 is CANSLEGSYEQYF. In DNA form, the CDR3 reads TGTGCCAACAGTTTGGAGGGATCCTACGAGCAGTACTTC.

The chain combines TRBV27 with TRBJ2-5; 10 nucleotides match TRBD2. Germline assignment: CDR1 MNHEY and CDR2 SMNVEV (reference sequence). With 7 bases clipped from V and 3 bases from J, the junction kept 17 bases outside the gene matches. The CDR3 runs to 18 residues. CDR3 in DNA: TGTGCCAGCAAATTTAGCGGGGGGCCGACGATGAACGAAGAGACCCAGTACTTC. This translates into CASKFSGGPTMNEETQYF.

The CDR3, as DNA: TGCGCCAGCAGCCGGCTACAGGGATCTGGAAACACCATATATTTT. It specifies CASSRLQGSGNTIYF. V and J are TRBV4-3 and TRBJ1-3; weak D call: TRBD1 (6 bases). The germline V gene has CDR1 LGHNA and CDR2 YSLEER. V was shortened by 4 bases and J by 1 base, with 11 bases between the two germline ends. There are 15 residues in the CDR3.

This clone was seen just once. The V gene is TRBV6-6, the J gene TRBJ1-6; a weak D match, TRBD1 (5 bases). The CDR3 runs to 15 residues. Trimming took 11 bases from V and 6 from J, leaving 20 bases between them. Looked up from germline, CDR1 is MNHNY and CDR2 is SVGAGI (reference sequence). The CDR3 sequence is CAAHRTGISNSPLHF. As DNA, the CDR3 is TGTGCCGCACATCGAACAGGAATTAGTAATTCACCCCTCCACTTT.

The rearrangement joins TRBV11-2 to TRBJ1-6; D perhaps matches TRBD1 (6 bases). Trimming pared 4 bases from V and 0 bases from J, leaving 10 bases between. The CDR3 totals 16 residues. Germline-derived CDR1 and CDR2 are SGHAT and FQNNGV. CDR3 sequence reads: CASSSGQNSYNSPLHF. Here the CDR3 DNA reads TGTGCCAGCAGCTCTGGACAGAACTCCTATAATTCACCCCTCCACTTT.

This chain joins TRBV29-1 and TRBJ2-1; D possibly corresponds to TRBD2 (5 bases). CDR3 size: 14 residues. Germline CDR1 and CDR2: SQVTM and ANQGSEA. Trimming left V 1 base short and J 4 bases short, with 11 bases between. The CDR3 sequence is CSVEGLGAYNEQFF. The CDR3 region has the DNA TGCAGCGTTGAAGGACTGGGAGCATACAATGAGCAGTTCTTC.

This sequence joins TRBV2 and TRBJ1-1; D remains unclear. V was pared by 0 bases and J by 11 bases, with 13 bases between. The CDR3 has 13 amino acids. CDR1 and CDR2 from the germline V gene are SNHLY and FYNNEI. CDR3 sequence (DNA): TGTGCCAGCAGTGAAGCGCAGGCCCCTGGGGCTTTCTTT. Encoded protein: CASSEAQAPGAFF. The full variable domain, completed using reference TRBV2 and TRBJ1-1, is EPEVTQTPSHQVTQMGQEVILRCVPISNHLYFYWYRQILGQKVEFLVSFYNNEISEKSEIFDDQFSVERPDGSNFTLKIRSTKLEDSAMYFCASSEAQAPGAFFGQGTRLTVV.

The rearrangement uses TRBV9 and TRBJ1-1, with D unresolved. V was trimmed by 0 bases and J by 4 bases, leaving 13 bases between them. CDR1 and CDR2 from the germline V gene are SGDLS and YYNGEE. The CDR3 loop spans 15 amino acids. CDR3 protein: CASSVVGAPGTEAFF. CDR3 sequence (DNA): TGTGCCAGCAGCGTAGTTGGTGCCCCCGGCACTGAAGCTTTCTTT.

This chain links TRBV2 with TRBJ2-7; weak D call: TRBD1 (6 bases). Germline-derived CDR1 and CDR2 are SNHLY and FYNNEI. Trimming stripped 5 bases from V and 0 bases from J, with 11 bases between. The CDR3 sequence is 14 residues long. The CDR3 DNA follows: TGTGCCAGCAGTTTCCAAGGGGGCTCCTACGAGCAGTACTTC. It codes for CASSFQGGSYEQYF. The full variable domain, with the rest looked up from reference TRBV2 and TRBJ2-7, is EPEVTQTPSHQVTQMGQEVILRCVPISNHLYFYWYRQILGQKVEFLVSFYNNEISEKSEIFDDQFSVERPDGSNFTLKIRSTKLEDSAMYFCASSFQGGSYEQYFGPGTRLTVT.